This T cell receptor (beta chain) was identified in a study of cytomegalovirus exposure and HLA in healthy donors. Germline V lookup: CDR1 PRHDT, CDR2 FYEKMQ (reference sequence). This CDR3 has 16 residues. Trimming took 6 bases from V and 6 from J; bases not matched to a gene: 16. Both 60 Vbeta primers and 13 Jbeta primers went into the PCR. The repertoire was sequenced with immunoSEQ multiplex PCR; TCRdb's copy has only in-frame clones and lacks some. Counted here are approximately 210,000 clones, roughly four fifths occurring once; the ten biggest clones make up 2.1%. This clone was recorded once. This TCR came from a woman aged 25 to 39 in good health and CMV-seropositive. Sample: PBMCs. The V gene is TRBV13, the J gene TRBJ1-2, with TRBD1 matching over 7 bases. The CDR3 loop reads CASRFVTGSGEDGYTF. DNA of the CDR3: TGTGCCAGCAGATTTGTGACAGGGAGTGGGGAGGATGGCTACACCTTC.